This T cell receptor (beta chain) was found in a study of a mutant IDH1 vaccine in newly diagnosed glioma (dated by TCRdb to about 2021). At the level of the whole study: Patients received eight vaccinations in weeks 1, 3, 5, 7, 11, 15, 19 and 23, corresponding to visits V03 through V10. Prior to enrollment, patients had been given standard therapy consisting of radiotherapy alone, temozolomide alone, or radiochemotherapy with temozolomide, with the combination given to most patients. Of the 30 or so patients who were treated, about 62% were male and approximately 38% were female, and the mean age was around 41 years. Vaccination started 4-6 weeks after radiotherapy alone, or was given together with temozolomide cycles in the groups whose treatment included chemotherapy. Peripheral blood was drawn at six visits: V03 (baseline), V05, V07, V10, V12 and V13. Longitudinal TCRB deep sequencing was done for 25 treated patients, wherever samples were available for exploratory analyses.

General study outcomes and caveats: Across multiple MHC alleles, vaccine-induced immune responses were seen in around 93% of patients. Pseudoprogression appeared unrelated to alterations in the top peripheral T cell clonotypes detected by TCRB sequencing. The authors stated that sample limitations prevented analyses of patient blood samples from being reproduced. Selection of PBMC samples for TCRB deep sequencing was based on availability.

The time point label, read with the paper, signifies: week 11, during vaccination. Each vaccine dose, consisting of 300 ug of a 20-mer mutant IDH1 peptide in Montanide, was administered subcutaneously with topical imiquimod. The donors had newly diagnosed IDH1-mutant astrocytomas of WHO grade 3 or 4 that showed loss of nuclear ATRX. The samples were drawn from NOA16, a multicentre, single-arm, open-label phase I trial in Germany that tested a mutant IDH1 peptide vaccine in humans for the first time. Genomic DNA for TCRB sequencing was extracted from EDTA blood using the DNeasy Blood and Tissue Kit. Library construction relied on the immunoSEQ multiplex PCR assay. Following the manufacturer's protocol, the hsTCRB Kit was used to amplify rearranged TCR beta chain sequences. An Illumina MiSeq was used to sequence the TCRB libraries. The study's own analysis went as follows. The proprietary platform of the kit vendor was used for demultiplexing, trimming and gene mapping. TCRdb holds this immuneACCESS table with in-frame rearrangements only. Some clones are missing; in checked studies, unresolved V genes explain under half, and the rest has no known cause. V and J calls plus clone size are reproduced from that table; the DNA served to infer D and trimming. The sample table lists tens of thousands of clones, over 85% of them with a count of one. The ten most abundant clones make up under 7.5% of the sample.

CDR1 and CDR2, per the germline V gene, are SGHAT and FQNNGV. Taken from cysteine to phenylalanine, the CDR3 has 15 residues. The entry retains the CDR3 DNA only, 45 bases that are in frame from base 1. The trim is 1 base for V and 3 bases for J, with a gap of 13 bases between the germline ends. About this clone: No cognate antigen has been identified for it. No base quality values were provided; no much bigger clone lies one nucleotide off.

The sequencing used PBMCs, collected from a glioma patient whose treatment included an IDH1 peptide vaccine. The receptor chain draws on TRBV11-2 and TRBJ2-7, and possibly TRBD2, on 6 matching bases. The TCR comes from a woman aged 35 to 49 with glioma. The nucleotide sequence reads TGTGCCAGCAGCTTAGGGACCAGCGGGCTCTACGAGCAGTACTTC. This gives the protein CASSLGTSGLYEQYF. With the rest looked up from the reference TRBV11-2 and TRBJ2-7 genes rather than sequenced, the full variable domain is EAGVAQSPRYKIIEKRQSVAFWCNPISGHATLYWYQQILGQGPKLLIQFQNNGVVDDSQLPKDRFSAERLKGVDSTLKIQPAKLEDSAVYLCASSLGTSGLYEQYFGPGTRLTVT.